This TCR beta chain was captured by sequencing in a study of early T cells in non-severe SARS-CoV-2 infection. At the level of the study: Whole-blood bulk RNA, unsorted, was sequenced, and chains were unpaired.

Study conclusions and caveats: The matching step, a VDJdb search, favored anti-spike CD8 responses and missed private and CD4 specificities.

This clonotype was seen ten or more times. The target antigen is unknown. This CDR3 has 13 residues. V was shortened by 4 bases and J by 4 bases, with 10 bases between the two germline ends. Germline-derived CDR1 and CDR2 are MDHEN and SYDVKM. In TCRdb, the 5' RACE reads were re-called with MiXCR into one record per CDR3 protein. The table includes about 77,000 distinct CDR3 sequences, around 12% detected once. Sequences were derived from whole blood, sampled at baseline. The V and J genes are TRBV28 and TRBJ1-2; D gene ambiguous. This clonotype was sampled from an adult who was a healthcare worker with PCR-confirmed SARS-CoV-2 infection or an uninfected control (not recorded which). The donor label of this sample is uncertain. CDR3: CASSSQEAYGYTF. The CDR3 nucleotides read TGTGCCAGCAGTTCCCAGGAGGCCTATGGCTACACCTTC.